These 30 T cell receptor beta chains share one sample of origin, sequenced in a study of CD8+ T cells in alopecia areata. Isolated RNA was reverse transcribed into cDNA used as the sequencing template. Profiled with immunoSEQ multiplex PCR; TCRdb holds only in-frame clones, not every one. The sample includes fewer than 110,000 clones, around 59% of them seen just once. Sequenced: CD4+ T cells sorted from blood. These receptor sequences come from a human donor in good health.

In this sample, this clone turned up a few times. The chain is built from TRBV6-5 and TRBJ1-5; D gene unclear. The V gene's germline CDR1 is MNHEY and CDR2 SVGAGI. The CDR3 runs 15 residues. The V end was cut by 6 bases, the J end by 1 base, with 13 bases between. The CDR3 nucleotides are TGTGCCAGCAGCCGCGGGCCGCTCAGCAATCAGCCCCAGCATTTT. Protein product: CASSRGPLSNQPQHF.

The V gene is TRBV29-1, the J gene TRBJ1-2; D is unresolved. This CDR3 has 13 amino acids. The germline CDR1 and CDR2 sequences are SQVTM and ANQGSEA. Trimming stripped 3 bases from V and 6 bases from J, with 14 bases between. Here the CDR3 DNA reads TGCAGCGTTGAGCCGGGTCAGACCGATGGCTACACCTTC. This translates into CSVEPGQTDGYTF.

This clone appeared once. This rearrangement joins TRBV19 to TRBJ2-5, with unresolved D. The CDR3 spans 13 residues. From germline, CDR1 is LNHDA and CDR2 SQIVND (reference sequence). V lost 5 bases, J lost 3 bases, and 10 bases lay in between. The CDR3 here is CASSVGPKETQYF. In DNA form, the CDR3 reads TGTGCCAGTAGTGTCGGGCCGAAAGAGACCCAGTACTTC.

The chain employs TRBV7-9 and TRBJ2-5; D may match TRBD1 or TRBD2 (5 bases each). V lost 6 bases and J 5 bases, leaving 16 bases between the germline ends. The germline V gene has CDR1 SEHNR and CDR2 FQNEAQ (reference sequence). The CDR3 extends over 14 amino acids. The CDR3 spells CASSPGTGGETQYF. In DNA, the CDR3 is TGTGCCAGCAGTCCCGGGACCGGCGGGGAGACCCAGTACTTC.

This clone has only one observation. The chain couples TRBV29-1 to TRBJ1-2, with D uncertain. The V gene's germline CDR1 is SQVTM and CDR2 ANQGSEA. This CDR3 has 12 residues. The V gene lost 0 bases and the J gene lost 8 bases, with 10 bases spanning the gap. The CDR3: CSVEDRLRGYTF. The CDR3 DNA reads TGCAGCGTTGAAGATCGGCTAAGGGGCTACACCTTC.

J is TRBJ1-2 and V is TRBV18; D is unresolved. The CDR3 consists of 11 residues. The V end lost 2 bases, the J end lost 8 bases, and 6 bases lay between the germline ends. Germline V gene data show CDR1 as KGHSH and CDR2 as LQKENI. The CDR3 loop is CASSPGPGYTF. The DNA for the CDR3 is TGTGCCAGCTCACCAGGCCCGGGCTACACCTTC.

The chain links TRBV5-6 to TRBJ2-3; TRBD1 matches at 8 bases. The CDR3 is made up of 15 amino acids. Germline CDR1 is SGHDT and CDR2 is YYEEEE. Unmatched junction bases numbered 12, after V lost 7 bases and J lost 5 bases. The CDR3 nucleotides read TGTGCCAGCGGGTATGACAGGGGAGCGGGAGATACGCAGTATTTT. Translation: CASGYDRGAGDTQYF.

The table lists this clone with a few counts. V and J are TRBV19 and TRBJ2-6, with 7 positions matching TRBD1. The CDR3 is made up of 17 amino acids. Germline V gives CDR1 LNHDA, CDR2 SQIVND (reference sequence). J gave up 0 bases and V 4 bases, and 6 bases lay outside the gene matches. The CDR3, as DNA: TGTGCCAGTAGTACCCGACAGGGTTACTCTGGGGCCAACGTCCTGACTTTC. Translated: CASSTRQGYSGANVLTF.

With regard to this clone: The same CDR3 can be traced to other DNA sequences in this sample. V usage is TRBV29-1 and J usage is TRBJ2-1; D is uncertain. The CDR3 is 11 amino acids. The germline V gene has CDR1 SQVTM and CDR2 ANQGSEA. Between the trimmed V and J ends, which lost 3 bases and 4 bases, there was a span of 4 bases. The CDR3 nucleotides are TGCAGCGTTGACAGGTACAATGAGCAGTTCTTC. Translation: CSVDRYNEQFF.

The V gene is TRBV5-1, the J gene TRBJ2-5, with D maybe TRBD2 (7 bases). V was clipped by 3 bases and J by 5 bases, with 14 bases between them. Germline-derived CDR1 and CDR2 are SGHRS and YFSETQ. The CDR3 contains 14 residues. This CDR3 reads CASSSGGEGETQYF. The CDR3 nucleotides are TGCGCCAGCAGCTCGGGGGGCGAGGGGGAGACCCAGTACTTC.

This clone was seen a few times. The chain combines TRBV6-6 with TRBJ2-2; unclear D gene. The length of the CDR3 is 12 residues. CDR1 MNHNY and CDR2 SVGAGI come from the germline V gene (reference sequence). V lost 5 bases, J lost 6 bases, and 7 bases lay in between. The CDR3 here is CASSRTAGELFF. Written as DNA, the CDR3 is TGTGCCAGCAGTAGGACGGCCGGGGAGCTGTTTTTT.

V is TRBV4-3 and J is TRBJ2-3; 9 nucleotides agree with TRBD1. The trim removed 6 bases at V and 4 bases at J, leaving 5 bases unmatched. The CDR3 covers 14 residues. CDR1 LGHNA and CDR2 YSLEER come from the germline V gene. The CDR3, as DNA: TGCGCCAGCAGTCCCAGGACAGGGGCAGATACGCAGTATTTT. It specifies CASSPRTGADTQYF.

This clone was seen a few times. The CDR3: CASSQSGTGGWETQYF. The CDR3 DNA sequence: TGTGCCAGCAGTCAATCAGGGACAGGGGGCTGGGAGACCCAGTACTTC. This rearrangement joins TRBV6-6 to TRBJ2-5; the match to TRBD1 covers 12 bases. The ends lost 5 bases at V and 5 bases at J; junction bases unmatched: 9. Germline CDR1 MNHNY, CDR2 SVGAGI (reference sequence). This CDR3 region has 16 residues.

This clone occurred a few times. V is TRBV6-5 and J is TRBJ2-3; perhaps D is TRBD1 or TRBD2 (5 bases each). CDR1 and CDR2 (germline): MNHEY, SVGAGI. The CDR3 is 12 residues long. Trimming took 6 bases from V and 4 from J, leaving 8 bases between them. As DNA, the CDR3 is TGTGCCAGCAGCCGGGACCCAGATACGCAGTATTTT. Translation: CASSRDPDTQYF.

In regard to this clone: Other DNA sequences in the same sample also yield this CDR3. The rearrangement joins TRBV28 to TRBJ2-5; no definite D call. Trimming shortened V by 5 bases and J by 2 bases, and 3 bases separated the two germline ends. CDR3 length equals 11 residues. Germline CDR1 reads MDHEN; CDR2 reads SYDVKM. CDR3 amino acids: CASSGQETQYF. CDR3 sequence (DNA): TGTGCCAGCAGTGGACAAGAGACCCAGTACTTC.

The genes are TRBV2 and TRBJ2-1; the D gene is possibly TRBD2 (6 bases). The CDR3 totals 13 residues. The germline V gene has CDR1 SNHLY and CDR2 FYNNEI. Deletions cut 6 bases from V and 1 base from J, with 7 bases between. CDR3 sequence: CASSGGSYNEQFF. In DNA form, the CDR3 reads TGTGCCAGCAGCGGGGGTTCCTACAATGAGCAGTTCTTC.

The V and J genes are TRBV4-2 and TRBJ1-6, with 10 bases aligning to TRBD1. V was pared by 3 bases and J by 5 bases, with 10 bases of the junction left unmatched. This CDR3 contains 18 residues. CDR1 and CDR2 (germline): LGHNA, YNFKEQ. This CDR3 reads CASSHENAGTGDNSPLHF. The CDR3 region has the DNA TGTGCCAGCAGCCATGAGAACGCCGGGACAGGGGATAATTCACCCCTCCACTTT.

This clone was found a few times. The chain has TRBV10-3 and TRBJ2-7, with D maybe TRBD1 (6 bases). The V gene's germline CDR1 is ENHRY and CDR2 SYGVKD. With 3 bases removed from V and 4 bases from J, the gap between germline ends came to 13 bases. The CDR3 totals 14 residues. In nucleotides, the CDR3 is TGTGCCATCAGTGATAAGCAGGGGTGGTACGAGCAGTACTTC. It yields the protein CAISDKQGWYEQYF.

This CDR3 reads CASTSVPGPNSPLHF. The CDR3 DNA follows: TGTGCCAGCACCAGCGTTCCCGGGCCTAATTCACCCCTCCACTTT. The V gene is TRBV2, the J gene TRBJ1-6; D is undetermined. The CDR3 is made up of 15 amino acids. Trimming stripped 7 bases from V and 6 bases from J, with 16 bases between. The germline CDR1 and CDR2 sequences are SNHLY and FYNNEI. Drawing the rest from reference TRBV2 and TRBJ1-6, the complete variable domain is EPEVTQTPSHQVTQMGQEVILRCVPISNHLYFYWYRQILGQKVEFLVSFYNNEISEKSEIFDDQFSVERPDGSNFTLKIRSTKLEDSAMYFCASTSVPGPNSPLHFGNGTRLTVT.

This chain connects TRBV2 to TRBJ2-3; D may be TRBD1 (5 bases). The CDR3 is made up of 15 amino acids. Trimming shortened V by 2 bases and J by 6 bases, and 15 bases separated the two germline ends. The germline V gene encodes CDR1 SNHLY and CDR2 FYNNEI. The CDR3 is CASSEFTGAGDTQYF. The CDR3 nucleotides are TGTGCCAGCAGTGAATTTACAGGCGCAGGGGATACGCAGTATTTT.

The genes are TRBV28 and TRBJ2-2; D may be TRBD2 (6 bases). This CDR3 comprises 14 residues. The germline CDR1 and CDR2 sequences are MDHEN and SYDVKM. The V end was cut by 8 bases, the J end by 1 base, with 11 bases between. The CDR3 nucleotides are TGTGCCAGCCAGGAAGCGGGGAACACCGGGGAGCTGTTTTTT. It specifies CASQEAGNTGELFF.

This chain joins TRBV6-5 and TRBJ2-7; either TRBD1 or TRBD2 may fit D (5 bases each). CDR3 length: 15 amino acids. Per germline, CDR1 MNHEY and CDR2 SVGAGI. V lost 2 bases to trimming and J lost 2 bases, with 13 bases between them. CDR3 loop: CASSYLGVGAYEQYF. Written as DNA, the CDR3 is TGTGCCAGCAGTTACCTCGGGGTAGGGGCCTACGAGCAGTACTTC.

This clone showed up just a few times. The chain has TRBV19 and TRBJ2-7; 9 bases match TRBD1. This CDR3 has 14 amino acids. V was pared by 3 bases and J by 6 bases, with 6 bases of the junction left unmatched. Germline V gives CDR1 LNHDA, CDR2 SQIVND (reference sequence). The CDR3 is CASSIRDRVAEQYF. The CDR3 bases are TGTGCCAGTAGTATTCGGGACAGGGTCGCCGAGCAGTACTTC. Based on the CDR3 plus reference TRBV19 and TRBJ2-7, the full variable domain is DGGITQSPKYLFRKEGQNVTLSCEQNLNHDAMYWYRQDPGQGLRLIYYSQIVNDFQKGDIAEGYSVSREKKESFPLTVTSAQKNPTAFYLCASSIRDRVAEQYFGPGTRLTVT.

The V call is TRBV30, the J call TRBJ2-5; D not resolved. Germline CDR1 and CDR2: GTSNPN and SVGIG (reference sequence). This CDR3 contains 14 residues. With 0 bases removed from V and 6 bases from J, the gap between germline ends came to 14 bases. CDR3 sequence reads: CAWSVAGRTKTQYF. The CDR3 nucleotides are TGTGCCTGGAGTGTAGCCGGTAGGACGAAGACCCAGTACTTC. The entire variable domain, with the rest obtained from reference TRBV30 and TRBJ2-5, is as follows: SQTIHQWPATLVQPVGSPLSLECTVEGTSNPNLYWYRQAAGRGLQLLFYSVGIGQISSEVPQNLSASRPQDRQFILSSKKLLLSDSGFYLCAWSVAGRTKTQYFGPGTRLLVL.

This clone occurred a few times. This chain joins TRBV30 and TRBJ2-3; weak D call: TRBD2 (6 bases). CDR1 and CDR2 from the germline V gene are GTSNPN and SVGIG (reference sequence). V lost 4 bases, J lost 0 bases, and 11 bases lay in between. The CDR3 is made up of 14 amino acids. CDR3 region: CAWKFSGSTDTQYF. In DNA, the CDR3 is TGTGCCTGGAAATTTAGCGGTAGCACAGATACGCAGTATTTT.

The genes are TRBV2 and TRBJ1-6; the D is unclear. This CDR3 spans 15 amino acids. Germline CDR1 reads SNHLY; CDR2 reads FYNNEI. The V end was cut by 7 bases, the J end by 0 bases, with 10 bases between. Here the CDR3 reads CASKIGFSYNSPLHF. In DNA form, the CDR3 reads TGTGCCAGCAAGATAGGATTCTCCTATAATTCACCCCTCCACTTT.

The chain recombines TRBV7-2 with TRBJ1-2; 7 bases are a match to TRBD1. CDR3 length: 12 amino acids. The germline CDR1 and CDR2 sequences are SGHTA and FQGNSA. V was pared by 5 bases and J by 8 bases, with 5 bases of the junction left unmatched. CDR3 loop: CASSKTGVGYTF. CDR3 coding DNA: TGTGCCAGCAGCAAAACAGGGGTCGGCTACACCTTC.

This clone showed up just a few times. Written as DNA, the CDR3 is TGTGCCAGCAGCCGATTAGGGGGGATCCGAGCTAACTATGGCTACACCTTC. Protein product: CASSRLGGIRANYGYTF. The V gene is TRBV5-6, the J gene TRBJ1-2; D perhaps matches TRBD1 (6 bases). With 4 bases removed from V and 0 bases from J, the gap between germline ends came to 19 bases. CDR1 and CDR2 from the germline V gene are SGHDT and YYEEEE. The CDR3 spans 17 residues.

This clone was observed a few times. The rearrangement joins TRBV15 to TRBJ2-4; 9 bases agree with TRBD1. CDR1 LNHNV and CDR2 YYDKDF come from the germline V gene (reference sequence). J gave up 10 bases and V 0 bases, and 4 bases lay outside the gene matches. The CDR3 extends over 14 amino acids. Written as DNA, the CDR3 is TGTGCCACCAGCAGAGAAGGGACAGGGTTTATTCAGTACTTC. As protein: CATSREGTGFIQYF.

This clone turned up a few times. The chain joins TRBV6-5 to TRBJ1-2; 10 bases agree with TRBD1. CDR3 length equals 14 residues. CDR1 is MNHEY and CDR2 is SVGAGI in the germline V gene. Losses at the gene ends were 6 bases for V and 8 bases for J; bases not matched to a gene: 9. CDR3 sequence (DNA): TGTGCCAGCAGCCCGGGACAGGGGATAGGCGGCTACACCTTC. Encoded protein: CASSPGQGIGGYTF.